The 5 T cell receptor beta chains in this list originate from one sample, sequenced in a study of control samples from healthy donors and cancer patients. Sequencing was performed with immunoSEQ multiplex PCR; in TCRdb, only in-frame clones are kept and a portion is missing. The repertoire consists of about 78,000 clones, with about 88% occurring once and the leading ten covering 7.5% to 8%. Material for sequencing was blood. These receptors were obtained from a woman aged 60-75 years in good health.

CDR3 in DNA: TGCGCCAGCAGCCCCGGGACAGCCTACGAGCAGTACTTC. Its protein product is CASSPGTAYEQYF. The chain has TRBV5-1 and TRBJ2-7, with 7 bases that match TRBD1. The V segment lost 4 bases and the J segment 2 bases; nucleotides outside the gene matches: 3. The CDR3 sequence is 13 residues long. Germline-derived CDR1 and CDR2 are SGHRS and YFSETQ.

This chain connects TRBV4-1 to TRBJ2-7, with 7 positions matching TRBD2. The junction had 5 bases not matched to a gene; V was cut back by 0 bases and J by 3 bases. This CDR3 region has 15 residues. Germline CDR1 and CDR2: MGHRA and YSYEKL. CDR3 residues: CASSQDAGVYYEQYF. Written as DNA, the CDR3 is TGCGCCAGCAGCCAAGATGCGGGGGTCTACTACGAGCAGTACTTC.

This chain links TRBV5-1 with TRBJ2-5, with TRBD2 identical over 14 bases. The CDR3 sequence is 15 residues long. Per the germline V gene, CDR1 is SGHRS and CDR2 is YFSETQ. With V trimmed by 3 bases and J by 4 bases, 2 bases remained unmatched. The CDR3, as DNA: TGCGCCAGCAGCTCCGGACTAGCGGGGGGAGAGACCCAGTACTTC. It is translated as CASSSGLAGGETQYF.

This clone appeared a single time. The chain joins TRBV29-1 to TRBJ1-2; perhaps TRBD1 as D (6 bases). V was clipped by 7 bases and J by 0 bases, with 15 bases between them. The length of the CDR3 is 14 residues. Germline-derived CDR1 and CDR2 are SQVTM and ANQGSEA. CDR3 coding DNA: TGCAGCGCCCAGGGGACGGTCTCTAACTATGGCTACACCTTC. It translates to CSAQGTVSNYGYTF.

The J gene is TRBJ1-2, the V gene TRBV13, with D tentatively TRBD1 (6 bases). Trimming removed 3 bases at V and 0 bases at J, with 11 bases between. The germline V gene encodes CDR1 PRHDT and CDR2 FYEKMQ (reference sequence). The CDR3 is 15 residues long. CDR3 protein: CASSFGQTPNYGYTF. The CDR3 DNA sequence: TGTGCCAGCAGCTTCGGACAGACTCCTAACTATGGCTACACCTTC.